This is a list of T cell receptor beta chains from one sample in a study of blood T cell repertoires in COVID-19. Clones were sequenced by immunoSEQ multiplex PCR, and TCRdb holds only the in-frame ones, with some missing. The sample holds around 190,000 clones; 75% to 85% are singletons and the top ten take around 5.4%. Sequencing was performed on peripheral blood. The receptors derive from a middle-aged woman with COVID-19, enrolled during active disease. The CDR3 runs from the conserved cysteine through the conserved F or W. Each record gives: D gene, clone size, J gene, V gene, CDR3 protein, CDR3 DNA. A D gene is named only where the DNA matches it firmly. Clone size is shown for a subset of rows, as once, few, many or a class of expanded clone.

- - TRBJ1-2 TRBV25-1 CASRTPTGHGYTF TGTGCCAGCAGGACGCCAACAGGGCATGGCTACACCTTC
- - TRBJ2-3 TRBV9 CASSVVTRDTQYF TGTGCCAGCAGCGTAGTTACTCGGGATACGCAGTATTTT
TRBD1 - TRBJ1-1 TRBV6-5 CATKDRGRGTEAFF TGTGCCACTAAGGACAGGGGTCGGGGCACTGAAGCTTTCTTT
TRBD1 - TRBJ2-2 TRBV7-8 CASSLWTGTGELFF TGTGCCAGCAGCTTGTGGACAGGGACCGGGGAGCTGTTTTTT
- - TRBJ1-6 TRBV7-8 CASSLRGSLHF TGTGCCAGCAGCTTACGAGGGAGCCTCCACTTT
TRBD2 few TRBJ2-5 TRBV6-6 CASSTRTSGSRETQYF TGTGCCAGCAGCACACGGACTAGCGGGAGTCGGGAGACCCAGTACTTC
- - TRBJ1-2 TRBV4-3 CASSRVTGIHGYTF TGCGCCAGCAGCCGGGTTACAGGGATTCATGGCTACACCTTC
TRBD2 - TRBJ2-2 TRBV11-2 CASSRTSGSTGELFF TGTGCCAGCAGCCGGACTAGCGGGAGCACCGGGGAGCTGTTTTTT
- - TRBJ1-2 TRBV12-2 CASRLAGGRGNYGYTF TGTGCAAGTCGCTTAGCAGGCGGCAGGGGGAACTATGGCTACACCTTC
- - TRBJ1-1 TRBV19 CASSIEGGKANTEAFF TGTGCCAGTAGTATTGAAGGGGGAAAGGCGAACACTGAAGCTTTCTTT
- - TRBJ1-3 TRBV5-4 CASSSQEFYSGNTIYF TGTGCCAGCAGCTCCCAGGAATTCTACTCTGGAAACACCATATATTTT
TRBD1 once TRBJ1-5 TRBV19 CASRDRGYSNQPQHF TGTGCCAGTAGAGACAGGGGATATAGCAATCAGCCCCAGCATTTT
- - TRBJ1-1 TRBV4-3 CASSRIGQFNEAFF TGCGCCAGCAGCCGAATCGGACAGTTCAATGAAGCTTTCTTT
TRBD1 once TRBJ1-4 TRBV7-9 CASSLTGQLEKLFF TGTGCCAGCAGCCTAACGGGACAGCTTGAAAAACTGTTTTTT
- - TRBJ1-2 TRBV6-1 CASSEILFYGYTF TGTGCCAGCAGTGAAATCTTGTTCTATGGCTACACCTTC
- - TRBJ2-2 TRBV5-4 CASSQDELAPGELFF TGTGCCAGCAGCCAAGATGAACTCGCGCCGGGGGAGCTGTTTTTT
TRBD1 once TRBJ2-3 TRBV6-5 CASSSKSTGNPDTQYF TGTGCCAGCAGTTCCAAGTCGACAGGGAACCCAGATACGCAGTATTTT
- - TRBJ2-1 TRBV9 CASSVEQGGNEQFF TGTGCCAGCAGCGTAGAGCAGGGAGGCAATGAGCAGTTCTTC
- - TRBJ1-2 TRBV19 CATYHRGGGGGYTF TGTGCCACGTATCACCGGGGGGGCGGAGGAGGCTACACCTTC
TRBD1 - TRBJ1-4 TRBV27 CASSLQGLGEKLFF TGTGCCAGCAGTCTACAGGGGCTAGGTGAAAAACTGTTTTTT
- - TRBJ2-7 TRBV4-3 CASSQVTGKGNYEQYF TGCGCCAGCAGCCAAGTAACCGGGAAGGGAAACTACGAGCAGTACTTC
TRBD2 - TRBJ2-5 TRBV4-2 CASSQVSLAGEGETQYF TGTGCCAGCAGCCAGGTTTCTCTAGCGGGAGAGGGAGAGACCCAGTACTTC
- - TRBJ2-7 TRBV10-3 CAIGGLSSYEQYF TGTGCCATCGGGGGCTTGAGCTCCTACGAGCAGTACTTC
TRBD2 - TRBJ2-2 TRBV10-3 CAISDGGGRTLGAGELFF TGTGCCATCAGTGATGGCGGGGGACGGACCCTGGGGGCCGGGGAGCTGTTTTTT
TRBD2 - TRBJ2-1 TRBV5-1 CASSRGGASYNEQFF TGCGCCAGCAGCCGCGGGGGGGCGTCCTACAATGAGCAGTTCTTC
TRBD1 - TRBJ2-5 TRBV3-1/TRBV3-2 CASSQLAGGQETQYF TGTGCCAGCAGCCAACTGGCAGGGGGCCAAGAGACCCAGTACTTC
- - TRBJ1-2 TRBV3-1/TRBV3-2 CASSHHSLLRYYGYTF TGTGCCAGCAGCCATCACTCACTGTTGAGGTACTATGGCTACACCTTC
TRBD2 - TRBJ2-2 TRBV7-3 CASSKLAGYSTGELFF TGTGCCAGCAGCAAACTAGCGGGGTATAGCACCGGGGAGCTGTTTTTT
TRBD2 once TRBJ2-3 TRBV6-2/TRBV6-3 CASSYAGGSTDTQYF TGTGCCAGCAGTTACGCGGGGGGGAGCACAGATACGCAGTATTTT
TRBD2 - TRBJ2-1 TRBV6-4 CASSDPSTVGLAGRRGRREQFF TGTGCCAGCAGTGACCCGAGTACAGTGGGACTAGCGGGACGAAGGGGGCGGCGGGAGCAGTTCTTC
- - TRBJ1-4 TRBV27 CASSPYATNEKLFF TGTGCCAGCAGCCCTTATGCAACTAATGAAAAACTGTTTTTT
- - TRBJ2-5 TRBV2 CASSAIQETQYF TGTGCCAGCAGTGCAATCCAGGAGACCCAGTACTTC
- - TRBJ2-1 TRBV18 CASSYGQIGRFF TGTGCCAGCTCATATGGACAAATAGGGCGGTTCTTC
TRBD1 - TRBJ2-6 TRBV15 CATSVHRGNVGANVLTF TGTGCCACCAGCGTACACAGGGGCAATGTGGGGGCCAACGTCCTGACTTTC
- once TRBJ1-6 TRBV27 CASSFQTSANSPLHF TGTGCCAGCAGTTTCCAGACATCCGCAAATTCACCCCTCCACTTT
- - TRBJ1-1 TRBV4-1 CASSQDRGVGEAFF TGCGCCAGCAGCCAAGACCGGGGGGTGGGTGAAGCTTTCTTT
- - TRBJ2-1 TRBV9 CASSVGSAEQFF TGTGCCAGCAGCGTAGGGAGCGCCGAGCAGTTCTTC
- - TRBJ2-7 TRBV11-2 CASSPLTAKGPYEQYF TGTGCCAGCAGCCCCCTGACCGCGAAGGGGCCCTACGAGCAGTACTTC
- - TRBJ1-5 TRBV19 CASTKSRHHSNQPQHF TGTGCCAGTACCAAATCTCGACATCATAGCAATCAGCCCCAGCATTTT
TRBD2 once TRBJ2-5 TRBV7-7 CASSLGTSGGQETQYF TGTGCCAGCAGCTTAGGGACTAGCGGGGGACAAGAGACCCAGTACTTC
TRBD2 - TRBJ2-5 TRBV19 CASSARLAGGLKQETQYF TGTGCCAGTAGCGCAAGACTAGCGGGGGGACTAAAGCAAGAGACCCAGTACTTC
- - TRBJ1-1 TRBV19 CASRAGPQAFF TGTGCCAGTAGGGCTGGCCCCCAAGCTTTCTTT
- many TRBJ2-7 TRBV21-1 CAIHLNRGYEQYF TGTGCCATTCACTTGAACAGGGGTTACGAGCAGTACTTC
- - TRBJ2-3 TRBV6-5 CASSYGDPGGSDTQYF TGTGCCAGCAGTTACGGGGACCCGGGGGGCTCAGATACGCAGTATTTT
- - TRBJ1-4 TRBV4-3 CASSQGPGQEGEKLFF TGCGCCAGCAGCCAAGGGCCGGGACAAGAGGGAGAAAAACTGTTTTTT
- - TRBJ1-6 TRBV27 CASSPQQGARGSPLHF TGTGCCAGCAGTCCCCAACAGGGAGCTAGAGGGTCACCCCTCCACTTT
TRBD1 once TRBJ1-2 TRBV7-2 CASSPDRVANYGYTF TGTGCCAGCAGCCCCGACAGGGTAGCTAACTATGGCTACACCTTC
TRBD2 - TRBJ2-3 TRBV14 CASSPSGAGGPYTDTQYF TGTGCCAGCAGCCCGAGCGGGGCGGGGGGTCCCTACACAGATACGCAGTATTTT
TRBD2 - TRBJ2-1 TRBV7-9 CASKGSGNTLTREQFF TGTGCCAGCAAGGGGAGCGGGAATACCCTTACTAGGGAGCAGTTCTTC
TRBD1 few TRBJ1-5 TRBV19 CASSIEGGRGSNQPQHF TGTGCCAGTAGTATAGAGGGGGGCAGGGGGAGCAATCAGCCCCAGCATTTT
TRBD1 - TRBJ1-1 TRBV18 CASSPSTGKNTEAFF TGTGCCAGCTCACCCTCGACAGGGAAGAACACTGAAGCTTTCTTT
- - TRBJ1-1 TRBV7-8 CASSLDLGGNTEAFF TGTGCCAGCAGCTTAGACCTCGGGGGGAACACTGAAGCTTTCTTT
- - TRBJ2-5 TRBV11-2 CASSLVRQGETQYF TGTGCCAGCAGCTTAGTGCGGCAGGGAGAGACCCAGTACTTC
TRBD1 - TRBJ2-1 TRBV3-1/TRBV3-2 CASSHTGQGVYHEQFF TGTGCCAGCAGCCATACTGGACAGGGTGTATACCATGAGCAGTTCTTC
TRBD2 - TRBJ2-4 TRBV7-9 CASSWDYGRGPKNIQYF TGTGCCAGCAGCTGGGATTACGGGAGGGGACCCAAAAACATTCAGTACTTC
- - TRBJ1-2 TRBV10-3 CAISEGQNDYGYTF TGTGCCATCAGTGAGGGCCAAAACGATTATGGCTACACCTTC
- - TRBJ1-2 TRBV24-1 CATSDWAGSYGYTF TGTGCCACCAGTGATTGGGCGGGTTCCTATGGCTACACCTTC
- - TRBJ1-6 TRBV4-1 CASSQPGQANSPLHF TGCGCCAGCAGCCAACCGGGACAAGCTAATTCACCCCTCCACTTT
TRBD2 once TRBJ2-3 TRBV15 CATSRDYSGAIDTQYF TGTGCCACCAGCAGAGATTATAGCGGGGCGATAGATACGCAGTATTTT
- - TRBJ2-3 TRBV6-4 CASSERRMDTQYF TGTGCCAGCAGTGAACGTAGAATGGATACGCAGTATTTT